This is a list of T cell receptor beta chains from one sample in a study of blood T cell repertoires in COVID-19. Using immunoSEQ multiplex PCR, the repertoire was profiled, and TCRdb retains in-frame clones only, with some absent. The top ten hold roughly 7.3% of the sample, which has some 500,000 clones, 70% to 90% seen once. The sequenced material came from peripheral blood. The receptor source for this set is a woman aged 45-65 years with COVID-19, enrolled during active disease. CDR3s include the opening cysteine and the closing phenylalanine or tryptophan. Fields, in order: V gene, J gene, D gene, clone size, CDR3 protein, CDR3 DNA. The D gene is left open where the match is weak. Not all rows give a size; the values are once, few, many and, for expanded clones, a class.

TRBV3-1/TRBV3-2	TRBJ1-3	-	few	CASRALSGNTIYF	TGTGCCAGCAGGGCCTTGTCAGGAAACACCATATATTTT
TRBV24-1	TRBJ2-1	-	-	CATTSTGAYNEQFF	TGTGCCACCACCTCGACAGGCGCCTACAATGAGCAGTTCTTC
TRBV6-1	TRBJ1-5	TRBD1	-	CASSEQGQDQPQHF	TGTGCCAGCAGTGAACAGGGACAGGATCAGCCCCAGCATTTT
TRBV2	TRBJ1-1	TRBD1	-	CASSQQGAPVTEAFF	TGTGCCAGCAGCCAACAGGGGGCTCCTGTCACTGAAGCTTTCTTT
TRBV30	TRBJ1-1	-	-	CAWSRTRGGTEAFF	TGTGCCTGGAGTCGGACGAGAGGAGGGACTGAAGCTTTCTTT
TRBV27	TRBJ1-2	-	-	CASRGGVGYTF	TGTGCCAGCAGGGGAGGCGTTGGCTACACCTTC
TRBV4-1	TRBJ2-7	-	-	CASSQGWVGAGTYEQYF	TGCGCCAGCAGCCAAGGCTGGGTAGGGGCAGGGACCTACGAGCAGTACTTC
TRBV3-1/TRBV3-2	TRBJ1-2	-	once	CASSQDPREGGYTF	TGTGCCAGCAGCCAAGATCCGCGGGAGGGCGGCTACACCTTC
TRBV7-9	TRBJ1-6	TRBD1	-	CASSRDRNSPLHF	TGTGCCAGCAGTAGGGACAGAAATTCACCCCTCCACTTT
TRBV18	TRBJ1-6	-	-	CASLGTPGSPLHF	TGTGCCAGCCTTGGGACACCGGGGTCACCCCTCCACTTT
TRBV24-1	TRBJ2-1	-	-	CATSASDSINEQFF	TGTGCCACCAGTGCGTCGGACAGCATCAATGAGCAGTTCTTC
TRBV1	TRBJ1-2	-	-	CTSSPGPARGYTF	TGCACCAGCAGCCCCGGCCCGGCGAGGGGCTACACCTTC
TRBV4-2	TRBJ1-1	-	-	CASSQQNVNTEAFF	TGTGCCAGCAGCCAGCAGAACGTGAACACTGAAGCTTTCTTT
TRBV20-1	TRBJ1-5	TRBD1	few	CSASGTGAQPQHF	TGCAGTGCTAGTGGGACAGGGGCTCAGCCCCAGCATTTT
TRBV7-9	TRBJ2-3	-	-	CASSLEGVHTQYF	TGTGCCAGCAGCTTAGAGGGGGTTCATACGCAGTATTTT
TRBV5-4	TRBJ1-3	-	-	CASSFGGGGGNTIYF	TGTGCCAGCAGCTTTGGAGGAGGAGGTGGAAACACCATATATTTT
TRBV19	TRBJ1-2	TRBD1	-	CASTPGQGVVGYTF	TGTGCCAGTACCCCGGGACAGGGGGTTGTTGGCTACACCTTC
TRBV5-1	TRBJ1-2	TRBD1	-	CASSLTGGTNYGYTF	TGCGCCAGCAGCTTAACAGGGGGAACTAACTATGGCTACACCTTC
TRBV6-5	TRBJ1-4	TRBD1	-	CASSLDREEKLFF	TGTGCCAGCAGTTTGGACAGGGAGGAAAAACTGTTTTTT
TRBV28	TRBJ2-2	TRBD2	-	CASTISGGAGGELFF	TGTGCCAGCACCATTAGCGGGGGGGCCGGCGGGGAGCTGTTTTTT
TRBV7-8	TRBJ2-3	-	few	CASSLNQGFSGTDTQYF	TGTGCCAGCAGCCTAAACCAGGGGTTTTCGGGCACAGATACGCAGTATTTT
TRBV5-3	TRBJ1-2	TRBD1	-	CARSRRTGWDYGYTF	TGTGCCAGAAGCCGCCGGACAGGGTGGGACTATGGCTACACCTTC
TRBV3-1/TRBV3-2	TRBJ1-1	-	-	CASSQEWEGNTEAFF	TGTGCCAGCAGCCAAGAATGGGAGGGGAACACTGAAGCTTTCTTT
TRBV2	TRBJ1-4	-	-	CASSEATGATNEKLFF	TGTGCCAGCAGTGAAGCGACGGGAGCAACTAATGAAAAACTGTTTTTT
TRBV10-2	TRBJ2-5	TRBD2	once	CATGLAGGTETQYF	TGCGCCACAGGACTAGCGGGGGGTACAGAGACCCAGTACTTC
TRBV11-3	TRBJ2-2	-	-	CASSLGNRVGGELFF	TGTGCCAGCAGCTTAGGAAACAGGGTTGGCGGGGAGCTGTTTTTT
TRBV24-1	TRBJ2-5	-	-	CATSERFQETQYF	TGTGCCACCAGTGAGCGCTTCCAAGAGACCCAGTACTTC
TRBV11-1	TRBJ2-3	TRBD1	-	CASSRDRGGDTQYF	TGTGCCAGCAGCCGGGACAGGGGGGGAGATACGCAGTATTTT
TRBV11-2	TRBJ2-7	TRBD1	once	CASSQTSGTGLGEQYF	TGTGCCAGCAGCCAAACATCCGGGACAGGGTTAGGCGAGCAGTACTTC
TRBV2	TRBJ1-3	-	-	CASTAGERNTIYF	TGTGCCAGCACCGCAGGGGAACGAAACACCATATATTTT
TRBV7-9	TRBJ1-1	-	-	CASSLGLGGTEAFF	TGTGCCAGCAGCTTAGGTCTCGGGGGTACTGAAGCTTTCTTT
TRBV5-1	TRBJ2-6	-	-	CASSPGPAGGANVLTF	TGCGCCAGCAGCCCGGGCCCGGCGGGGGGGGCCAACGTCCTGACTTTC
TRBV20-1	TRBJ1-2	TRBD1	once	CSASRGRRTGGELNTF	TGCAGTGCTAGTCGGGGCCGCAGGACAGGGGGCGAGCTTAACACCTTC
TRBV13	TRBJ1-2	TRBD1	-	CASSPGQANYGYTF	TGTGCCAGCAGCCCGGGACAGGCTAACTATGGCTACACCTTC
TRBV28	TRBJ2-1	-	once	CASSSGEDEQFF	TGTGCCAGCAGTTCGGGGGAGGATGAGCAGTTCTTC
TRBV9	TRBJ1-2	-	-	CASSVGEGNYIYGYTF	TGTGCCAGCAGCGTAGGTGAGGGTAATTATATCTATGGCTACACCTTC
TRBV18	TRBJ2-7	-	-	CASSPPNRSGGPYEQYF	TGTGCCAGCTCACCACCGAACCGGTCGGGGGGCCCTTACGAGCAGTACTTC
TRBV7-3	TRBJ1-2	TRBD1	-	CASSLTPGQGLGGYTF	TGTGCCAGCAGCTTAACCCCGGGACAGGGTTTAGGTGGCTACACCTTC
TRBV10-1	TRBJ2-5	-	-	CASSEEGQGDQETQYF	TGCGCCAGCAGTGAGGAAGGCCAGGGTGACCAAGAGACCCAGTACTTC
TRBV5-1	TRBJ1-3	-	-	CASRDKTAAGNTIYF	TGCGCCAGCAGAGACAAAACAGCTGCCGGAAACACCATATATTTT
TRBV11-2	TRBJ1-2	TRBD1	once	CASSLSGGGYTF	TGTGCCAGCAGCTTATCAGGGGGCGGCTACACCTTC
TRBV5-8	TRBJ2-1	TRBD2	-	CASSLAGLAGAHEQFF	TGTGCCAGCAGCTTGGCCGGACTAGCAGGGGCACATGAGCAGTTCTTC
TRBV19	TRBJ1-3	-	-	CASSIGLSGNTIYF	TGTGCCAGTAGTATCGGTCTCTCTGGAAACACCATATATTTT
TRBV6-2/TRBV6-3	TRBJ1-1	TRBD1	-	CASSPAIGQGPEAFF	TGTGCCAGCAGTCCAGCCATAGGACAGGGGCCCGAAGCTTTCTTT
TRBV13	TRBJ2-3	TRBD1	once	CASSSRQGRTDTQYF	TGTGCCAGCAGCTCAAGACAGGGAAGGACAGATACGCAGTATTTT
TRBV10-3	TRBJ2-7	-	-	CAISGFGAYEQYF	TGTGCCATCAGTGGGTTCGGGGCCTACGAGCAGTACTTC
TRBV30	TRBJ2-1	TRBD2	-	CAWSVGGGAGGNEQFF	TGTGCCTGGAGTGTAGGTGGGGGGGCGGGAGGCAATGAGCAGTTCTTC
TRBV18	TRBJ1-3	-	-	CASSRLPSGNTIYF	TGTGCCAGCTCACGACTGCCCTCTGGAAACACCATATATTTT
TRBV7-9	TRBJ2-2	-	-	CASRRSGELFF	TGTGCCAGCCGGCGGAGCGGGGAGCTGTTTTTT
TRBV29-1	TRBJ2-3	-	-	CSVARDSDTQYF	TGCAGCGTTGCCCGGGACTCAGATACGCAGTATTTT
TRBV2	TRBJ1-2	-	-	CASNRQDYGYTF	TGTGCCAGCAATCGGCAGGACTATGGCTACACCTTC
TRBV6-6	TRBJ1-2	-	-	CASSPLGGEREGYTF	TGTGCCAGCAGTCCGTTGGGGGGAGAACGAGAGGGCTACACCTTC
TRBV9	TRBJ2-1	TRBD2	once	CASTYSGGGYNEQFF	TGTGCCAGCACCTATAGCGGGGGCGGCTACAATGAGCAGTTCTTC
TRBV19	TRBJ2-7	-	-	CASSMHGDSYEQYF	TGTGCCAGTAGTATGCACGGAGACTCCTACGAGCAGTACTTC
TRBV27	TRBJ2-5	-	-	CASSYSGETQYF	TGTGCCAGCAGTTACTCGGGAGAGACCCAGTACTTC
TRBV5-5	TRBJ1-5	-	-	CASSLDVQAQPQHF	TGTGCCAGCAGCTTGGACGTACAGGCTCAGCCCCAGCATTTT